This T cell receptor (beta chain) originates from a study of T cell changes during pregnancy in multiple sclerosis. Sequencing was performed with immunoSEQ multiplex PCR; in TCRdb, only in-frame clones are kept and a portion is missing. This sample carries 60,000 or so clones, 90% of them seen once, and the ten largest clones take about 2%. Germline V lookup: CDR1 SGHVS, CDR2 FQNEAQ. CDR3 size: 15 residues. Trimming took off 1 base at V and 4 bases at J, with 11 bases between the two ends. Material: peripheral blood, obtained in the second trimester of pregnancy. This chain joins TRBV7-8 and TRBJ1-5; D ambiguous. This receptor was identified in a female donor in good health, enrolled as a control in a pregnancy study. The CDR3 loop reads CASSLVSTGNQPQHF. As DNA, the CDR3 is TGTGCCAGCAGCTTAGTGTCGACGGGAAATCAGCCCCAGCATTTT.